These T cell receptor beta chains were read from a single sample in a study of T cells after yellow fever vaccination. From the 5' RACE reads, TCRdb called clonotypes with MiXCR, one entry per CDR3 protein. Altogether under 300,000 distinct CDR3 sequences are present, around 7% being singletons, with the ten largest covering about 0.85%. The source material was CD4+ T cells sorted from PBMCs, sampled 15 days after the yellow fever booster vaccination. Receptors were obtained from a man aged 25 to 45 who received the YFV17D yellow fever vaccine. Both conserved end residues are part of each CDR3. A D gene is named only where the DNA matches it firmly. Clone size, where shown, is once, few, many, or a class for clones that have expanded.

j_call clone_size d_call v_call cdr3_aa cdr3_nt
TRBJ2-7 many NA TRBV24-1 CATRRPQGSYEQYF TGTGCCACCAGACGCCCTCAGGGATCCTACGAGCAGTACTTC
TRBJ2-1 many TRBD2 TRBV6-1 CASRATSGRGDYNEQFF TGTGCCAGCAGGGCTACTAGCGGGAGGGGAGACTACAATGAGCAGTTCTTC
TRBJ2-3 NA NA TRBV4-3 CASRGEIGNTQYF TGCGCCAGCAGAGGGGAGATTGGGAATACGCAGTATTTT
TRBJ2-7 NA TRBD2 TRBV6-5 CASSYSRSSGLSTGEQYF TGTGCCAGCAGTTACTCGAGGTCTAGCGGCCTTTCCACGGGGGAGCAGTACTTC
TRBJ1-2 few TRBD1 TRBV14 CASRQGGSPYGYTF TGTGCCAGCAGACAGGGGGGGAGCCCCTATGGCTACACCTTC
TRBJ2-2 many NA TRBV12-3/TRBV12-4 CASTYTGELFF TGTGCCAGCACCTACACCGGGGAGCTGTTTTTT
TRBJ1-2 NA NA TRBV7-2 CASSLQGNYSYTF TGTGCCAGCAGCTTACAGGGGAACTATAGCTACACCTTC
TRBJ1-4 few TRBD1 TRBV5-6 CASSSPDRAELFF TGTGCCAGCAGCTCGCCCGACAGGGCGGAACTGTTTTTT
TRBJ2-3 NA NA TRBV7-6 CASSKYRGTDTQYF TGTGCCAGCAGCAAATATCGGGGGACAGATACGCAGTATTTT
TRBJ1-5 NA NA TRBV6-1 CASSALDGYNQPQHF TGTGCCAGCAGTGCGCTAGACGGTTACAATCAGCCCCAGCATTTT
TRBJ2-3 many NA TRBV6-5 CASSYRSGSDTQYF TGTGCCAGCAGTTACCGAAGCGGGTCCGATACGCAGTATTTT
TRBJ2-3 NA NA TRBV18 CASFLRVRSTDTQYF TGTGCCAGTTTTCTCCGCGTCCGGAGCACAGATACGCAGTATTTT
TRBJ1-6 few NA TRBV7-2 CASSRRGVGGSPLHF TGTGCCAGCAGCCGCCGCGGGGTGGGAGGTTCACCCCTCCACTTT
TRBJ2-1 few NA TRBV20-1 CSASVVSTYNEQFF TGCAGTGCTAGCGTGGTTTCTACGTACAATGAGCAGTTCTTC
TRBJ1-4 few NA TRBV7-2 CASSSGAGAATNEKLFF TGTGCCAGCAGCTCCGGCGCAGGGGCGGCAACTAATGAAAAACTGTTTTTT
TRBJ2-7 NA NA TRBV11-3 CASSHDSDYEQYF TGTGCCAGCAGCCATGACAGTGACTACGAGCAGTACTTC
TRBJ2-5 NA TRBD2 TRBV12-3/TRBV12-4 CASSRTSKETQYF TGTGCCAGCAGTAGGACTAGCAAAGAGACCCAGTACTTC
TRBJ2-1 many NA TRBV7-2 CASSLSTSHKFF TGTGCCAGCAGCTTATCGACTAGTCACAAGTTCTTC
TRBJ2-2 many TRBD2 TRBV15 CATSRDRGLAVGELFF TGTGCCACCAGCAGAGATCGGGGACTAGCTGTCGGGGAGCTGTTTTTT
TRBJ1-3 NA TRBD1 TRBV7-9 CASSFARTGLGNTIYF TGTGCCAGCAGCTTCGCGCGGACAGGGCTTGGAAACACCATATATTTT
TRBJ2-5 few TRBD2 TRBV15 CATSRGTREGETQYF TGTGCCACCAGCAGAGGGACGCGGGAGGGAGAGACCCAGTACTTC
TRBJ2-7 NA NA TRBV5-4 CASSNRHGSYEQYF TGTGCCAGCAGCAACCGACACGGCAGCTACGAGCAGTACTTC
TRBJ2-7 few NA TRBV24-1 CATRSFRRDQLPYEQYF TGTGCCACCAGATCCTTCCGGCGGGACCAACTACCCTACGAGCAGTACTTC
TRBJ2-2 few NA TRBV6-1 CASSESLKMNTGELFF TGTGCCAGCAGTGAAAGTTTAAAGATGAACACCGGGGAGCTGTTTTTT
TRBJ2-2 NA NA TRBV5-5 CASSPGRLGELFF TGTGCCAGCAGCCCAGGGCGCCTCGGGGAGCTGTTTTTT
TRBJ2-2 NA TRBD1 TRBV19 CSSTRTGGNTGELFF TGTTCCAGTACCCGGACAGGGGGGAACACCGGGGAGCTGTTTTTT
TRBJ2-7 few NA TRBV7-2 CASSLSGLGSYEQYF TGTGCCAGCAGCTTATCAGGCCTAGGGTCCTACGAGCAGTACTTC
TRBJ2-7 NA TRBD2 TRBV20-1 CSAPRTSGGQYF TGCAGTGCTCCCCGGACTAGCGGGGGGCAGTACTTC
TRBJ2-1 few TRBD2 TRBV7-3 CASSPRTSYMNEQFF TGTGCCAGCAGCCCCCGGACTAGCTATATGAATGAGCAGTTCTTC
TRBJ1-1 NA NA TRBV12-3/TRBV12-4 CASTLQGSSTEAFF TGTGCCAGCACCTTACAGGGCAGTTCCACTGAAGCTTTCTTT
TRBJ2-7 few TRBD2 TRBV28 CASTLAGTYEQYF TGTGCTAGCACACTAGCGGGTACCTACGAGCAGTACTTC
TRBJ2-1 many NA TRBV5-5 CASSRTEPLPVNEQFF TGTGCCAGCAGCAGGACAGAGCCCTTACCCGTCAATGAGCAGTTCTTC
TRBJ2-1 NA NA TRBV5-6 CASSHDRDAHEQFF TGTGCCAGCAGCCATGATAGGGACGCACATGAGCAGTTCTTC
TRBJ2-3 NA TRBD2 TRBV11-2 CASSLSSWGGSSTDTQYF TGTGCCAGCAGCCTCTCCTCCTGGGGGGGATCTAGCACAGATACGCAGTATTTT
TRBJ2-3 few NA TRBV7-2 CASSPRDSYTQYF TGTGCCAGCAGCCCCCGGGACTCTTATACGCAGTATTTT
TRBJ2-2 many NA TRBV7-9 CASSLDITGELFF TGTGCCAGCAGCTTAGACATAACCGGGGAGCTGTTTTTT
TRBJ1-1 many TRBD1 TRBV11-2 CASSQTLTGELSINTEAFF TGTGCCAGCAGCCAAACCCTAACAGGGGAGCTCTCTATAAACACTGAAGCTTTCTTT
TRBJ2-7 many NA TRBV2 CASSAGAYEQYF TGTGCCAGCAGCGCCGGGGCCTACGAGCAGTACTTC
TRBJ2-1 many TRBD2 TRBV5-1 CASSQTSGSYNEQFF TGCGCCAGCAGCCAAACTAGCGGGAGCTACAATGAGCAGTTCTTC
TRBJ2-7 few TRBD2 TRBV20-1 CSARVPRAGGANEQYF TGCAGTGCTAGAGTCCCCCGTGCGGGAGGTGCCAACGAGCAGTACTTC
TRBJ2-2 many NA TRBV12-3/TRBV12-4 CASSSGTRGTGELFF TGTGCCAGCAGTTCGGGTACTAGGGGTACCGGGGAGCTGTTTTTT
TRBJ2-3 NA NA TRBV5-1 CASSNNRPPDTQYF TGCGCCAGCAGCAACAACCGCCCACCAGATACGCAGTATTTT
TRBJ2-2 few NA TRBV9 CASSGGPGIGELFF TGTGCCAGCAGCGGGGGACCGGGGATCGGGGAGCTGTTTTTT
TRBJ1-4 NA NA TRBV7-9 CASSLVSGQGWEEKLFF TGTGCCAGCAGCTTAGTGAGCGGACAAGGCTGGGAGGAAAAACTGTTTTTT
TRBJ2-7 NA NA TRBV11-2 CASSPGLEQYF TGTGCCAGCAGCCCCGGCCTCGAGCAGTACTTC
TRBJ2-5 few TRBD1 TRBV7-2 CASSTGTGVKTQYF TGTGCCAGCAGTACCGGGACAGGGGTAAAGACCCAGTACTTC
TRBJ2-1 NA NA TRBV5-1 CASSFGGRSGGDEQFF TGCGCCAGCAGCTTCGGGGGGCGGTCGGGCGGCGATGAGCAGTTCTTC
TRBJ1-1 few NA TRBV18 CASTGTSLMNTEAFF TGTGCCAGCACGGGGACAAGCCTCATGAACACTGAAGCTTTCTTT
TRBJ2-3 many NA TRBV20-1 CSELGLGDTQYF TGCAGTGAACTCGGGTTAGGCGATACGCAGTATTTT
TRBJ1-3 NA NA TRBV28 CASSLLTGNTIYF TGTGCCAGCAGTTTATTGACTGGAAACACCATATATTTT
TRBJ2-3 NA TRBD2 TRBV12-3/TRBV12-4 CASSPSSGRGTDTQYF TGTGCCAGCAGCCCTTCTAGCGGGAGAGGCACAGATACGCAGTATTTT
TRBJ2-7 NA NA TRBV20-1 CSARVGISGEQYF TGCAGTGCTAGAGTCGGAATCTCTGGGGAGCAGTACTTC
TRBJ2-1 many TRBD2 TRBV7-2 CASSSASGSNEQFF TGTGCCAGCAGCTCGGCTAGCGGGAGTAATGAGCAGTTCTTC
TRBJ1-4 NA TRBD1 TRBV30 CAVGQGVEEKLFF TGTGCCGTGGGACAGGGCGTTGAAGAAAAACTGTTTTTT
TRBJ2-7 many NA TRBV4-2 CASSQGLESSYEQYF TGTGCCAGCAGCCAAGGGCTAGAGAGCTCCTACGAGCAGTACTTC